The present T cell receptor (beta chain) was sequenced within a study of T-cell reconstitution after alpha-beta-depleted transplantation in children. Unique molecular identifiers were used to barcode this TCRbeta library. Each CDR3 protein is one row after TCRdb ran MiXCR on the PCR reads. The sample holds 300,000 to 400,000 distinct CDR3 sequences, 15% to 20% seen once. Germline assignment: CDR1 LGHNA and CDR2 YSLEER. This CDR3 has 17 amino acids. V gave up 0 bases and J gave up 0 bases, with 12 bases separating them. The sample here was PBMCs, mostly from graft donor cells, taken 360 days after TCRalphabeta/CD19-depleted stem cell transplant. This rearrangement joins TRBV4-3 to TRBJ2-1; D is uncertain. This sequence originates from a male patient between 2 and 15 years old who had a stem cell transplant for acute lymphoblastic leukemia, so the T cells may come from the graft donor. In nucleotides, the CDR3 is TGCGCCAGCAGCCAAGATAGCCCGGTAAGCTCCTACAATGAGCAGTTCTTC. Residues: CASSQDSPVSSYNEQFF.